This is a list of T cell receptor beta chains from one sample in a study of T cell responses to AZD1222 COVID-19 vaccine. Produced via immunoSEQ multiplex PCR; TCRdb's table is partial and in-frame only. The sample contains about 180,000 clones, roughly 91% of which appear only once. Sequenced here: peripheral blood, sampled 28 days after the second dose of the MenACWY control vaccine. The receptors come from an adult who received the MenACWY meningococcal vaccine as a control. The CDR3 runs from the conserved cysteine through the conserved F or W. A D gene is named only where the DNA matches it firmly. Part of the rows lack a size; the others show once, few, many or a class for expanded clones.

d_call j_call clone_size v_call cdr3_aa cdr3_nt
- TRBJ1-1 - TRBV12-3/TRBV12-4 CASTFLGSVAFF TGTGCCAGCACTTTTTTAGGGAGTGTAGCTTTCTTT
- TRBJ2-1 - TRBV13 CASSLGLSQGGDNEQFF TGTGCCAGCAGCTTAGGCCTAAGCCAGGGTGGGGACAATGAGCAGTTCTTC
- TRBJ2-5 - TRBV6-6 CASSYKGYQETQYF TGTGCCAGCAGTTACAAAGGGTACCAAGAGACCCAGTACTTC
- TRBJ2-7 - TRBV28 CASSPTGGHLEQYF TGTGCCAGCAGCCCTACGGGGGGACACCTCGAGCAGTACTTC
- TRBJ1-1 - TRBV23-1 CASSQSETAGNTEAFF TGCGCCAGCAGTCAATCGGAGACAGCGGGGAACACTGAAGCTTTCTTT
TRBD1 TRBJ1-4 - TRBV2 CASSPRTGANEKLFF TGTGCCAGCAGTCCGCGGACAGGGGCTAATGAAAAACTGTTTTTT
- TRBJ1-2 - TRBV6-5 CASSYSKGRMNYGYTF TGTGCCAGCAGTTACTCGAAGGGCAGGATGAACTATGGCTACACCTTC
- TRBJ1-1 - TRBV9 CASSVAVNTEAFF TGTGCCAGCAGCGTAGCAGTGAACACTGAAGCTTTCTTT
TRBD1 TRBJ1-2 - TRBV4-2 CASSQVGTGGVGYTF TGTGCCAGCAGCCAAGTCGGGACAGGGGGTGTTGGCTACACCTTC
- TRBJ1-2 - TRBV3-1/TRBV3-2 CASSLGDYGYTF TGTGCCAGCAGCCTAGGGGACTATGGCTACACCTTC
TRBD2 TRBJ2-7 once TRBV15 CATSRDRGGYEQYF TGTGCCACCAGCAGAGATCGGGGGGGCTACGAGCAGTACTTC
- TRBJ1-2 once TRBV7-9 CASSSGRLDYGYTF TGTGCCAGCAGCTCCGGAAGGCTGGACTATGGCTACACCTTC
- TRBJ2-5 - TRBV10-3 CAISEQFQETQYF TGTGCCATCAGTGAACAATTCCAAGAGACCCAGTACTTC
TRBD1 TRBJ1-2 - TRBV7-2 CASSPTGQGGNYGYTF TGTGCCAGCAGCCCGACGGGACAGGGGGGTAACTATGGCTACACCTTC
- TRBJ1-1 - TRBV5-5 CASSLTLWAENEAFF TGTGCCAGCAGCTTAACTTTGTGGGCCGAGAATGAAGCTTTCTTT
- TRBJ1-5 once TRBV10-2 CASSESGVENQPQHF TGCGCCAGCAGTGAGTCAGGGGTAGAAAATCAGCCCCAGCATTTT
- TRBJ1-1 - TRBV7-2 CTSSLGTAFLNTEAFF TGTACCAGCAGCTTAGGGACAGCCTTTCTGAACACTGAAGCTTTCTTT
- TRBJ2-7 - TRBV5-1 CASSFDRIYEQYF TGCGCCAGCAGCTTTGACAGAATCTACGAGCAGTACTTC
- TRBJ1-1 - TRBV7-9 CASTLDGGVGEAFF TGTGCCAGCACCCTGGACGGGGGAGTTGGTGAAGCTTTCTTT
- TRBJ1-1 - TRBV25-1 CASSLKGDEAFF TGTGCCAGCAGTCTAAAAGGGGATGAAGCTTTCTTT
- TRBJ1-4 - TRBV6-5 CASSPVGATNEKLFF TGTGCCAGCAGTCCTGTGGGGGCAACTAATGAAAAACTGTTTTTT
TRBD1 TRBJ2-3 - TRBV2 CASTQGTDTQYF TGTGCCAGCACACAGGGGACAGATACGCAGTATTTT
- TRBJ1-4 - TRBV28 CASRPYPATNEKLFF TGTGCCAGCAGACCATATCCTGCAACTAATGAAAAACTGTTTTTT
- TRBJ2-7 - TRBV15 CATSREGSGAYEQYF TGTGCCACCAGCAGAGAGGGAAGTGGGGCCTACGAGCAGTACTTC
TRBD2 TRBJ2-7 - TRBV7-2 CASSSRGGRYEQYF TGTGCCAGCAGCTCGCGGGGGGGTAGGTACGAGCAGTACTTC
- TRBJ2-7 once TRBV7-2 CASSLGVRPYEQYF TGTGCCAGCAGCTTAGGGGTGCGTCCCTACGAGCAGTACTTC
TRBD2 TRBJ2-3 once TRBV5-1 CASSSGTTTDTQYF TGCGCCAGCAGCTCTGGGACTACCACAGATACGCAGTATTTT
TRBD1 TRBJ1-2 - TRBV5-1 CASSEGGHGYTF TGCGCCAGCAGCGAAGGGGGCCATGGCTACACCTTC
- TRBJ1-2 - TRBV11-2 CASSFRPTGGYTF TGTGCCAGCAGCTTTAGACCCACAGGGGGCTACACCTTC
TRBD1 TRBJ1-5 - TRBV5-6 CASSRQGDQPQHF TGTGCCAGCAGCAGACAGGGGGATCAGCCCCAGCATTTT
TRBD2 TRBJ2-1 - TRBV7-2 CASSLRGTSNYNEQFF TGTGCCAGCAGCCTTCGCGGGACTAGTAATTACAATGAGCAGTTCTTC
- TRBJ1-5 - TRBV7-6 CASSQPPHSNQPQHF TGTGCCAGCAGCCAACCCCCACATAGCAATCAGCCCCAGCATTTT
- TRBJ2-1 once TRBV2 CASSKGVSSYNEQFF TGTGCCAGCTCGAAAGGGGTGAGCTCCTACAATGAGCAGTTCTTC
- TRBJ2-5 - TRBV7-2 CASSLAPIEETQYF TGTGCCAGCAGCTTAGCGCCTATAGAGGAGACCCAGTACTTC
- TRBJ1-6 - TRBV12-3/TRBV12-4 CASSLGIGAPLHF TGTGCCAGCAGTTTGGGTATAGGGGCACCCCTCCACTTT
- TRBJ1-1 - TRBV5-6 CASRPGGKREAFF TGTGCCAGCAGGCCCGGGGGCAAGAGAGAAGCTTTCTTT
TRBD2 TRBJ2-1 - TRBV4-1 CASSHRLELAGSASYNEQFF TGCGCCAGCAGCCACCGACTCGAGCTAGCGGGGTCCGCCTCCTACAATGAGCAGTTCTTC
TRBD1 TRBJ1-2 - TRBV7-9 CASSSTGHGYTF TGTGCCAGCAGCTCGACAGGGCACGGCTACACCTTC
- TRBJ2-7 - TRBV21-1 CASSKGPGGFGPYEQYF TGTGCCAGCAGCAAAGGCCCAGGTGGCTTTGGCCCCTACGAGCAGTACTTC
- TRBJ1-6 - TRBV27 CASSLPTTNSPLHF TGTGCCAGCAGTTTACCCACCACAAATTCACCCCTCCACTTT
- TRBJ1-5 - TRBV5-1 CASSLIGGNQPQHF TGCGCCAGCAGCTTGATCGGGGGTAATCAGCCCCAGCATTTT
- TRBJ1-6 - TRBV5-5 CASSLVAAVRNSPLHF TGTGCCAGCAGCTTGGTGGCGGCAGTGAGAAATTCACCCCTCCACTTT
- TRBJ1-2 - TRBV6-4 CASSEQSNYGYTF TGTGCCAGCAGCGAACAGAGTAACTATGGCTACACCTTC
TRBD1 TRBJ2-2 - TRBV4-3 CASSQEAVGDRSNTGELFF TGCGCCAGCAGCCAAGAGGCAGTAGGGGACAGGTCGAACACCGGGGAGCTGTTTTTT
- TRBJ1-1 - TRBV6-5 CASSYSSGHTEAFF TGTGCCAGCAGTTACTCGTCAGGGCACACTGAAGCTTTCTTT
- TRBJ2-5 - TRBV18 CASSPQVQETQYF TGTGCCAGCTCACCACAAGTTCAAGAGACCCAGTACTTC
TRBD2 TRBJ2-1 - TRBV4-2 CASSPSSGGLGMDEQFF TGTGCCAGCAGTCCCTCTAGCGGGGGGCTCGGGATGGATGAGCAGTTCTTC
- TRBJ1-5 - TRBV18 CASSPSSENQPQHF TGTGCCAGCTCACCATCTTCGGAAAATCAGCCCCAGCATTTT
TRBD1 TRBJ2-1 - TRBV7-9 CASSLRQGAENEQFF TGTGCCAGCAGCTTAAGGCAGGGGGCGGAGAATGAGCAGTTCTTC
TRBD1 TRBJ1-6 - TRBV7-2 CASSWDSLNNSPLHF TGTGCCAGCAGCTGGGACAGTCTTAATAATTCACCCCTCCACTTT
- TRBJ1-6 - TRBV19 CASSSDRRNSPLHF TGTGCCAGTAGTTCCGACAGAAGGAATTCACCCCTCCACTTT